This T cell receptor beta chain appears in the sequencing data of a study of neurological immune-mediated disorders. MiXCR, applied by TCRdb to the 5' RACE reads, yields one record per CDR3 protein. The table records under 130,000 distinct CDR3 sequences, more than 10% of them present only once. Indicated time point: longitudinal time-point 3. For the unsorted libraries, 2 million PBMCs stored at -80 C served as input. There are many counts of this clonotype. The CDR3 length is 16 residues. Germline CDR1 reads SGHRS; CDR2 reads YFSETQ. V dropped 4 bases and J dropped 9 bases, with 20 bases sitting between them.

The chain combines TRBV5-1 with TRBJ1-6; tentatively, D is TRBD1 (6 bases). This sequence was found in a female donor with HTLV-1-associated myelopathy (HAM/TSP). The sequenced sample consisted of PBMCs. CDR3: CASSLAGERYGSPLHF. CDR3 sequence (DNA): TGCGCCAGCAGCCTCGCAGGGGAGAGGTATGGTTCACCCCTCCACTTT.